These T cell receptor beta chains were read from a single sample in a study of cytomegalovirus exposure and HLA in healthy donors. Sequenced by immunoSEQ multiplex PCR; TCRdb stores in-frame clones only, minus some. The table includes about 120,000 clones, 70% to 90% detected once. Sequenced input: PBMCs. These receptors were taken from a woman aged 25 to 39 in good health and CMV-seronegative. Each CDR3 is given with its conserved first and last residue. A D gene is named only where the DNA matches it firmly. Part of the rows lack a size; the others show once, few, many or a class for expanded clones.

d_call | j_call | v_call | clone_size | cdr3_nt | cdr3_aa
- | TRBJ2-7 | TRBV6-5 | - | TGTGCCAGCTGCTCAGGCCCCTACGAGCAGTACTTC | CASCSGPYEQYF
TRBD1 | TRBJ2-5 | TRBV5-6 | once | TGTGCCAGCAGCTTGGGACAGGGGGAGACCCAGTACTTC | CASSLGQGETQYF
- | TRBJ2-1 | TRBV5-6 | - | TGTGCCAGCAGCTTGTGGGAGAATGAGCAGTTCTTC | CASSLWENEQFF
- | TRBJ2-7 | TRBV6-1 | - | TGTGCCAGCAGTGTCACAGGGTCGGAGGCCTACGAGCAGTACTTC | CASSVTGSEAYEQYF
- | TRBJ1-1 | TRBV27 | - | TGTGCCAGCAGAACAGGAATGAACACTGAAGCTTTCTTT | CASRTGMNTEAFF
TRBD1 | TRBJ1-6 | TRBV2 | - | TGTGCCAGCAGGAAGGGACAGGGGAGCTCCTATAATTCACCCCTCCACTTT | CASRKGQGSSYNSPLHF
- | TRBJ2-6 | TRBV11-2 | once | TGTGCCAGCAGCTTCAACAGGTGGTTTGGGGCCAACGTCCTGACTTTC | CASSFNRWFGANVLTF
TRBD1 | TRBJ1-5 | TRBV19 | - | TGTGCCACCGTTACAGGGGATAGCAATCAGCCCCAGCATTTT | CATVTGDSNQPQHF
TRBD2 | TRBJ2-7 | TRBV6-5 | - | TGTGCCAGCAGTTACACCCGACTAGCGGGGGCCTACGAGCAGTACTTC | CASSYTRLAGAYEQYF
- | TRBJ1-5 | TRBV4-3 | - | TGCGCCAGCAGCCAAGATCTAAACTGGTCCCAGCATTTT | CASSQDLNWSQHF
- | TRBJ2-1 | TRBV27 | - | TGTGCCAGCAGCCTGTACTCGGGGGGCGGCGATGAGCAGTTCTTC | CASSLYSGGGDEQFF
TRBD1 | TRBJ2-2 | TRBV11-3 | few | TGTGCCAGCAGCTGGGGACAGTCCAATGCCGGGGAGCTGTTTTTT | CASSWGQSNAGELFF
- | TRBJ1-5 | TRBV27 | - | TGTGCCAGCAGTTTAGCGGGCAATCAGCCCCAGCATTTT | CASSLAGNQPQHF
TRBD1 | TRBJ1-6 | TRBV9 | - | TGTGCCAGCAGCCCGGGGACAGATAATTCACCCCTCCACTTT | CASSPGTDNSPLHF
TRBD1 | TRBJ2-7 | TRBV5-1 | - | TGCGCCAGCAGCTTGGCCGGAAGTGGGACAGACTACGAGCAGTACTTC | CASSLAGSGTDYEQYF
TRBD2 | TRBJ2-1 | TRBV18 | - | TGTGCCAGCTCACCACCTACTAGCGGGGGGGATTACAATGAGCAGTTCTTC | CASSPPTSGGDYNEQFF
- | TRBJ1-1 | TRBV15 | - | TGTGCCACCAGCGCCCCTATGAACACTGAAGCTTTCTTT | CATSAPMNTEAFF
TRBD1 | TRBJ1-2 | TRBV6-6 | once | TGTGCCAGCAGTTACCACGGGACAGGGGATGGCTACACCTTC | CASSYHGTGDGYTF
TRBD1 | TRBJ2-2 | TRBV5-4 | many | TGTGCCAGCAGCTTTGGACAGGGGTTGGGCGGGGAGCTGTTTTTT | CASSFGQGLGGELFF
TRBD1 | TRBJ1-2 | TRBV16 | once | TGTGCCAGCAGCCAATCGCAGGGGGCGCGATTCGGCTACACCTTC | CASSQSQGARFGYTF
- | TRBJ2-7 | TRBV6-6 | - | TGTGCCAGCAGTTACTCGGGGGGCGAGCAGTACTTC | CASSYSGGEQYF
- | TRBJ1-1 | TRBV19 | - | TGTGCCAGTAGTATAGGGGAGGGTCTGGTAACTGAAGCTTTCTTT | CASSIGEGLVTEAFF
- | TRBJ1-2 | TRBV11-2 | once | TGTGCCAGCAGCTTATCGCAGGGAGGGATAGCCTTC | CASSLSQGGIAF
TRBD1 | TRBJ1-3 | TRBV5-5 | once | TGTGCCAGCAGCCTAGGGACAGTCTTCTCTGGAAACACCATATATTTT | CASSLGTVFSGNTIYF
TRBD1 | TRBJ1-1 | TRBV10-3 | - | TGTGCCATCAATAATGTCCAGGGGGCTGAAGCTTTCTTT | CAINNVQGAEAFF
- | TRBJ1-1 | TRBV11-2 | - | TGTGCCAGCAGCTTAGATGTTCGAGGTGGTGAAGCTTTCTTT | CASSLDVRGGEAFF
- | TRBJ1-1 | TRBV9 | - | TGTGCCAGCACCCCCCGGACCAGCCCCGCGGGGACTGAAGCTTTCTTT | CASTPRTSPAGTEAFF
- | TRBJ1-6 | TRBV7-9 | - | TGTGCCAGCAGCTTAGAACAGGGTTCACCCCTCCACTTT | CASSLEQGSPLHF
- | TRBJ1-1 | TRBV9 | - | TGTGCCAGCAGCGTAATGGACAGTTGGGCGAACACTGAAGCTTTCTTT | CASSVMDSWANTEAFF
- | TRBJ1-4 | TRBV2 | - | TGTGCCAGCAGTGACCGTTATGGGAGAGGTGAAAAACTGTTTTTT | CASSDRYGRGEKLFF
TRBD1 | TRBJ1-2 | TRBV5-4 | - | TGTGCCAGCAGCTTCAGGGGGCCGGGGAACTATGGCTACACCTTC | CASSFRGPGNYGYTF